This T cell receptor beta chain appears in the sequencing data of a study of blood T cell repertoires in COVID-19. Germline CDR1 SGHAT, CDR2 FQDESV (reference sequence). Trimming cost V 5 bases and J 5 bases, with 19 bases left between them. The CDR3 covers 16 residues. Measured with immunoSEQ multiplex PCR; TCRdb has only the in-frame clones, and not every one. The sample includes 240,000 or so clones, 85% to 90% of them seen just once. The sequenced material came from peripheral blood. This clonotype was sampled from a man aged 60 to 75 with acute or convalescent COVID-19. V is TRBV11-1 and J is TRBJ2-1; D is perhaps TRBD2 (6 bases). The CDR3 region has the DNA TGTGCCAGCAGCGTGGGACTCTACCTTGGGGACAATGAGCAGTTCTTC. Encoded protein: CASSVGLYLGDNEQFF.